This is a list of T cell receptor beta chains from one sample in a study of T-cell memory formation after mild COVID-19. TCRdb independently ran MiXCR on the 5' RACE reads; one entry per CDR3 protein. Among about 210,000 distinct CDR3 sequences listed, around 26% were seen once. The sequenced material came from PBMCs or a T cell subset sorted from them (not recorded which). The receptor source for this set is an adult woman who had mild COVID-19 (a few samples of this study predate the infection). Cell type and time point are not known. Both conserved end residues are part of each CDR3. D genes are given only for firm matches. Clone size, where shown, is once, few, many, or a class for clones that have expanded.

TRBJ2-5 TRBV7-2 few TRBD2 TGTGCCAGCAGCCAAGGGACTAGCGGACAAGAGACCCAGTACTTC CASSQGTSGQETQYF
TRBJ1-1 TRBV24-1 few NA TGTGCCACCAAGCTGAACACTGAAGCTTTCTTT CATKLNTEAFF
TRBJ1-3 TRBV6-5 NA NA TGTGCCAGCAGTTCTCTTGGGGGCTCTGGAAACACCATATATTTT CASSSLGGSGNTIYF
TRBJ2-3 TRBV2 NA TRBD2 TGTGCCAGCAGGGTAGCGGGAATCCGCACAGATACGCAGTATTTT CASRVAGIRTDTQYF
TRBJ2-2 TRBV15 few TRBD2 TGTGCCACCAGCAGAGATCAGGCGGGAGGGCCGACCGGGGAGCTGTTTTTT CATSRDQAGGPTGELFF
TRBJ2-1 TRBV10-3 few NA TGTGCCATCAGTGAATGGGGGCGGGGGACCCGCAATGAGCAGTTCTTC CAISEWGRGTRNEQFF
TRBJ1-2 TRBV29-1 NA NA TGCAGCGTTAGGACGAACTATGGCTACACCTTC CSVRTNYGYTF
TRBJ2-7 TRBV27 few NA TGTGCCAGCAAAGCCGGGTCACCTTCCTACGAGCAGTACTTC CASKAGSPSYEQYF
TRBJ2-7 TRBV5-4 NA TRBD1 TGTGCCAGCAGTCCTACGCCCGAATTCGGACAGGGGTACGAGCAGTACTTC CASSPTPEFGQGYEQYF
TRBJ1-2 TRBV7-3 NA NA TGTGCCAGCAGCTTAACAGGGAATAACTATGGCTACACCTTC CASSLTGNNYGYTF
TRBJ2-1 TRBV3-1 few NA TGTGCCAGCAGCCAAGTTCCGGGGGCGGTATACAATGAGCAGTTCTTC CASSQVPGAVYNEQFF
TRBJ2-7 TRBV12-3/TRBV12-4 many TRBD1 TGTGCCAGCAGTTCCCGGGACAGGGGCTACGAGCAGTACTTC CASSSRDRGYEQYF
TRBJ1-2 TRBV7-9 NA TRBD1 TGTGCCAGCAGCTTAGTTCCCCGGACAGGGTGGTATGGCTACACCTTC CASSLVPRTGWYGYTF
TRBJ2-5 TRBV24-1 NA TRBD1 TGTGCCACCAGTGACTCCCGCGGACAGGGGGTTGACAAGACCCAGTACTTC CATSDSRGQGVDKTQYF
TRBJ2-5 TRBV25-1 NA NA TGTGCCAGCAGTGAATCGGAGGGGGGGGGGGCGGAGACCCAGTACTTC CASSESEGGGAETQYF
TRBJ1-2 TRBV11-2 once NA TGTGCCAGCAGCTTATTTCGTGGCTACACCTTC CASSLFRGYTF
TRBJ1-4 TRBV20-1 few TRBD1 TGCAGTGCTAGTCAGGGGGCCGGTGAAAAACTGTTTTTT CSASQGAGEKLFF
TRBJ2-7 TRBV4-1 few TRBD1 TGCGCCAGCAGCCCTTTAGACAGGGCGTCCTACGAGCAGTACTTC CASSPLDRASYEQYF